This T cell receptor (beta chain) originates from a study of cytomegalovirus exposure and HLA in healthy donors. Primers included in the PCR were 60 Vbeta and 13 Jbeta primers. The authors' processing: Later work found roughly 80 million unique TCR beta chains, with roughly 11 million shared. Some clones are missing from TCRdb's copy, which holds only in-frame ones; the method was immunoSEQ multiplex PCR. That table is the source of V, J and clone size, and D and trimming were worked out from the DNA. This table has 150,000 to 200,000 clones, about 81% appearing once. Germline assignment: CDR1 MGHRA and CDR2 YSYEKL. CDR3 length equals 15 residues. Trimming removed 3 bases at V and 7 bases at J, with 16 bases between.

The V call is TRBV4-1, the J call TRBJ2-1, with D tentatively TRBD2 (5 bases). The sample was PBMCs. The receptor was derived from a girl aged 10-17 years in good health and CMV-seropositive. The CDR3 loop reads CASSQAGGRGNEQFF. CDR3 coding DNA: TGCGCCAGCAGCCAGGCGGGTGGGCGTGGGAATGAGCAGTTCTTC.